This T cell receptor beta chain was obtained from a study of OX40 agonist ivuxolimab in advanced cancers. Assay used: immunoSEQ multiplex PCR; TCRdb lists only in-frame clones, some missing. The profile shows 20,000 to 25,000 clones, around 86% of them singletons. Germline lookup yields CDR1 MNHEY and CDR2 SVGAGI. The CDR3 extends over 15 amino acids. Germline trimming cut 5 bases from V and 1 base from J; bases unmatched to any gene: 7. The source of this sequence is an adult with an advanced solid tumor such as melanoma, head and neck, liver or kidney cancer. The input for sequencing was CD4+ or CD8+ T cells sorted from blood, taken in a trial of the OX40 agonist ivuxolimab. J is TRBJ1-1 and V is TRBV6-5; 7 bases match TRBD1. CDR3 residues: CASSRRQGWNTEAFF. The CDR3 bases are TGTGCCAGCAGTCGCCGACAGGGCTGGAACACTGAAGCTTTCTTT.